These 20 T cell receptor beta chains came from one sample sequenced in a study of blood T cell repertoires in COVID-19 (dated by TCRdb to 2019 to 2021). Receptor amplification or capture employed the immunoSEQ multiplex PCR assay. TCRdb retrieved this table from immuneACCESS and kept in-frame rearrangements only. Not all clones are present; in checked studies, unresolved V genes account for under half, and no reason is known for the remainder. The sample records some 110,000 clones, roughly 80% of which are singletons. The leading ten clones occupy roughly 15% of the sample. Sequenced sample: peripheral blood. The receptors derive from an elderly woman with acute or convalescent COVID-19.

CDR3 protein: CASSRAAGGPETQYF. The CDR3, as DNA: TGTGCCAGCAGTAGAGCGGCGGGAGGGCCGGAGACCCAGTACTTC. The chain recombines TRBV25-1 with TRBJ2-5, with TRBD2 matching 9 bases. The germline gives CDR1 MGHDK, CDR2 SYGVNS. Germline trimming cut 5 bases from V and 5 bases from J; bases unmatched to any gene: 9. The CDR3 length is 15 residues.

The rearrangement uses TRBV10-3 and TRBJ2-1; 9 bases map to TRBD1. CDR1 and CDR2 from the germline V gene are ENHRY and SYGVKD. The CDR3 runs to 16 residues. After removal of 0 bases from V and 3 bases from J, the junction contained 3 bases not matched to a gene. As DNA, the CDR3 is TGTGCCATCAGTGAGTCCGGACAGGGGCTCTACAATGAGCAGTTCTTC. Translated: CAISESGQGLYNEQFF.

The chain is built from TRBV28 and TRBJ2-7; 8 nucleotides align to TRBD2. The germline CDR1 and CDR2 sequences are MDHEN and SYDVKM. V gave up 8 bases and J gave up 4 bases; unmatched junction bases: 7. CDR3 length: 13 amino acids. The CDR3 DNA reads TGTGCCAGCGGGACGGGAGGGCGGTACGAGCAGTACTTC. It codes for CASGTGGRYEQYF.

This clone was picked up a small number of times. This chain uses TRBV5-1 with TRBJ2-3; TRBD1 aligns across 8 bases. There are 15 residues in the CDR3. J lost 2 bases, V lost 2 bases, and 4 bases had no gene match. Germline CDR1 is SGHRS and CDR2 is YFSETQ. CDR3 amino acids: CASSLGQGNTDTQYF. CDR3 DNA: TGCGCCAGCAGCTTAGGACAGGGAAACACAGATACGCAGTATTTT.

This chain uses TRBV19 with TRBJ1-1; D is perhaps TRBD1 (5 bases). The length of the CDR3 is 14 residues. V was pared by 7 bases and J by 2 bases, with 14 bases between. CDR1 and CDR2 (germline): LNHDA, SQIVND (reference sequence). In nucleotides, the CDR3 is TGTGCCAGTACGGTACGGGGGGGAAACACTGAAGCTTTCTTT. It yields the protein CASTVRGGNTEAFF.

The CDR3 region is CASSPVNSQGWDTDTQYF. The CDR3, as DNA: TGTGCCAGCTCACCGGTAAACTCACAGGGGTGGGACACAGATACGCAGTATTTT. The chain recombines TRBV18 with TRBJ2-3; TRBD1 matches 7 bases. The CDR3 totals 18 residues. Germline V gives CDR1 KGHSH, CDR2 LQKENI. V lost 3 bases to trimming and J lost 2 bases; unmatched junction nucleotides: 14.

This chain links TRBV5-6 with TRBJ2-7, with 9 nucleotides matching TRBD2. The CDR3 loop spans 14 amino acids. The trim removed 1 base at V and 2 bases at J, leaving 1 base unmatched. Germline loops: CDR1 SGHDT, CDR2 YYEEEE. This CDR3 reads CASSLPSGAYEQYF. The CDR3 DNA reads as TGTGCCAGCAGCTTGCCTAGCGGGGCCTACGAGCAGTACTTC.

The CDR3 coding sequence is TGTGCCAGCTCACCCGGGACTGTCGGAAACACCATATATTTT. Amino acid sequence: CASSPGTVGNTIYF. The chain couples TRBV18 to TRBJ1-3, with D perhaps TRBD1 (5 bases). Trimming shortened V by 3 bases and J by 4 bases, and 10 bases separated the two germline ends. Per germline, CDR1 KGHSH and CDR2 LQKENI. The CDR3 spans 14 residues.

In regard to this clone: The same CDR3 is also encoded by other DNA sequences in this sample. This chain links TRBV5-1 with TRBJ1-1; 8 bases agree with TRBD1. This CDR3 comprises 14 residues. The trim removed 0 bases at V and 7 bases at J, leaving 5 bases unmatched. Per the germline V gene, CDR1 is SGHRS and CDR2 is YFSETQ. The CDR3 loop is CASSLEGQGSEAFF. The CDR3 nucleotides are TGCGCCAGCAGCTTGGAAGGACAGGGCAGTGAAGCTTTCTTT.

The chain links TRBV6-5 to TRBJ2-2; tentatively, D is TRBD2 (7 bases). The CDR3 is 15 residues long. Germline V gene sequence: CDR1 MNHEY, CDR2 SVGAGI. V gave up 0 bases and J gave up 6 bases, with 11 bases separating them. The CDR3 is CASSYSIGGAGELFF. Written as DNA, the CDR3 is TGTGCCAGCAGTTACTCGATAGGGGGGGCCGGGGAGCTGTTTTTT.

A remark on this clone: Compared with germline, one end of the junction differs, possibly owing to a read error. The chain recombines TRBV6-1 with TRBJ1-4, with 10 positions matching TRBD1. Germline CDR1 MNHNS, CDR2 SASEGT. CDR3 size: 13 residues. The CDR3 DNA follows: TGTGCCAGCCGTGACAGGGGGCAAGAAAAACTGTTTTTT. Protein: CASRDRGQEKLFF.

The gene calls are TRBV19 and TRBJ2-2, with 8 bases aligning to TRBD2. This CDR3 is 15 amino acids long. Germline V gene lookup returns CDR1 LNHDA and CDR2 SQIVND (reference sequence). Unmatched junction bases numbered 11, after V lost 9 bases and J lost 5 bases. The CDR3 is CASKPSGRRTGELFF. CDR3 DNA sequence: TGTGCCAGCAAACCGAGCGGGAGACGAACCGGGGAGCTGTTTTTT.

The chain uses TRBV9 and TRBJ2-3; no clear D gene. Trimming left V 3 bases short and J 7 bases short, with 15 bases between. The length of the CDR3 is 14 residues. The germline gives CDR1 SGDLS, CDR2 YYNGEE. CDR3 coding DNA: TGTGCCAGCAGCGGTCCCCTAGATTCTCATACGCAGTATTTT. This translates into CASSGPLDSHTQYF.

The V and J genes are TRBV19 and TRBJ1-5; perhaps TRBD1 as D (6 bases). The CDR3 loop spans 16 amino acids. Trimming took 2 bases from V and 2 from J, leaving 13 bases between them. CDR1 is LNHDA and CDR2 is SQIVND in the germline V gene (reference sequence). CDR3 region: CASSILQGRGNQPQHF. In DNA, the CDR3 is TGTGCCAGTAGTATATTACAGGGTAGGGGCAATCAGCCCCAGCATTTT.

The chain links TRBV2 to TRBJ1-1; D is undetermined. CDR3 size: 12 residues. The germline V and J ends were trimmed by 7 bases and 5 bases, with 11 bases remaining between them. Looked up from germline, CDR1 is SNHLY and CDR2 is FYNNEI. This CDR3 reads CASNGEGTEAFF. The CDR3, as DNA: TGTGCCAGCAACGGGGAAGGGACTGAAGCTTTCTTT.

This sequence joins TRBV5-1 and TRBJ2-5, with 8 bases that match TRBD1. V shed 2 bases and J 4 bases; nucleotides not matched to a gene: 4. CDR3 size: 14 residues. The V gene's germline CDR1 is SGHRS and CDR2 YFSETQ. The CDR3 loop reads CASSFRGLGETQYF. The CDR3 coding sequence is TGCGCCAGCAGCTTCAGGGGGCTGGGAGAGACCCAGTACTTC.

This chain uses TRBV23-1 with TRBJ2-7; D ambiguous. TRBV23-1 is filed as an ORF, its function uncertain. The CDR3 runs 12 residues. V lost 8 bases to trimming and J lost 0 bases, with 8 bases between them. DNA for the CDR3: TGCGCCAGCGTTATTTCCTCCTACGAGCAGTACGTC. It translates to CASVISSYEQYV.

V is TRBV11-3 and J is TRBJ2-4; 12 nucleotides match TRBD2. This CDR3 spans 19 amino acids. Germline V gene sequence: CDR1 SGHNT, CDR2 YENEEA. Trimming removed 3 bases from V and 1 base from J; junction bases left unmatched: 10. The CDR3 loop is CASSLASGRGRGAKNIQYF. CDR3 in DNA: TGTGCCAGCAGCTTGGCTAGCGGGAGGGGGAGGGGGGCCAAAAACATTCAGTACTTC.

This chain connects TRBV15 to TRBJ2-2; D gene unclear. With 0 bases removed from V and 2 bases from J, the gap between germline ends came to 7 bases. The germline CDR1 and CDR2 sequences are LNHNV and YYDKDF (reference sequence). This CDR3 is 15 amino acids long. The CDR3 sequence is CATSRDSGNTGELFF. The CDR3 DNA follows: TGTGCCACCAGCAGAGATTCAGGAAACACCGGGGAGCTGTTTTTT.

V and J are TRBV14 and TRBJ2-7; perhaps TRBD2 as D (6 bases). The CDR3 is 13 residues long. V lost 6 bases, J lost 7 bases, and 16 bases lay in between. CDR1 and CDR2 (germline): SGHDN, FVKESK. The CDR3 DNA is TGTGCCAGCAGTCGGGACTTCCGAGGGGAGCAGTACTTC. It encodes CASSRDFRGEQYF.